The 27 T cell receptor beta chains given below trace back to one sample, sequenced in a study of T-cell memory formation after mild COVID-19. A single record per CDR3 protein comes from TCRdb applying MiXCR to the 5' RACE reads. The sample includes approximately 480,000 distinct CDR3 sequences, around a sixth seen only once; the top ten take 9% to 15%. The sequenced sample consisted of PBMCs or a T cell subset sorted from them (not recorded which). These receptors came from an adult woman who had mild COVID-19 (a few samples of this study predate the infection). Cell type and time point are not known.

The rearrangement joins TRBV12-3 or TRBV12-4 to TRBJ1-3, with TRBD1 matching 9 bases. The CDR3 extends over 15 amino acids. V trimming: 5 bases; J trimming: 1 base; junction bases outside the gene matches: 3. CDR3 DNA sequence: TGTGCCAGCAGTCCCGACAGGGGGTCTGGAAACACCATATATTTT. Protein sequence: CASSPDRGSGNTIYF.

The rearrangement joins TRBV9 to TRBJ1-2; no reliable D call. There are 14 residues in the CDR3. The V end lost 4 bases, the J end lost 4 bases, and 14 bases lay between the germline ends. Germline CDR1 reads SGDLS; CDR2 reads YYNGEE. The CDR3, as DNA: TGTGCCAGCAGCATCGATGCGGGCGGCTATGGCTACACCTTC. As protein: CASSIDAGGYGYTF.

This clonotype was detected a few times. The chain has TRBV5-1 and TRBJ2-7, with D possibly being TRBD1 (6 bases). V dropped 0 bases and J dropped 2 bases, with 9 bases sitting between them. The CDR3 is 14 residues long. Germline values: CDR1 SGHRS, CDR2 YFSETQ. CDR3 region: CASSLDTGPYEQYF. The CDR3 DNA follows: TGCGCCAGCAGCTTGGACACAGGGCCCTACGAGCAGTACTTC.

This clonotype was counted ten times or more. The CDR3 sequence: CASSWRGGGDEQFF. CDR3 in DNA: TGTGCCAGCAGCTGGCGGGGGGGCGGCGATGAGCAGTTCTTC. The V call is TRBV7-6, the J call TRBJ2-1; 9 nucleotides align to TRBD2. This CDR3 has 14 residues. V lost 4 bases, J lost 8 bases, and 6 bases stayed unmatched. Germline V gives CDR1 SGHVS, CDR2 FNYEAQ.

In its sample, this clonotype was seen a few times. The CDR3 is CASSPRSGATTDTQYF. CDR3 sequence (DNA): TGTGCCAGCAGTCCTCGGAGCGGGGCAACCACAGATACGCAGTATTTT. The rearrangement links TRBV6-5 to TRBJ2-3, with TRBD2 matching over 7 bases. After removal of 5 bases from V and 2 bases from J, the junction contained 10 bases not matched to a gene. CDR3 size: 16 residues. Germline values: CDR1 MNHEY, CDR2 SVGAGI.

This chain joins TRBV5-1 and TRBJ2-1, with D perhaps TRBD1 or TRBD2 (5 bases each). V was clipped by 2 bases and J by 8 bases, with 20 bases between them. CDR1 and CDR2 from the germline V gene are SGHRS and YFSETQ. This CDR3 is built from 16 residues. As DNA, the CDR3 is TGCGCCAGCAGCTTTGGAGCCGGGACGCCCGTCGATGAGCAGTTCTTC. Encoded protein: CASSFGAGTPVDEQFF. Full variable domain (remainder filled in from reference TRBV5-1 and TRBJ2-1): KAGVTQTPRYLIKTRGQQVTLSCSPISGHRSVSWYQQTPGQGLQFLFEYFSETQRNKGNFPGRFSGRQFSNSRSEMNVSTLELGDSALYLCASSFGAGTPVDEQFFGPGTRLTVL.

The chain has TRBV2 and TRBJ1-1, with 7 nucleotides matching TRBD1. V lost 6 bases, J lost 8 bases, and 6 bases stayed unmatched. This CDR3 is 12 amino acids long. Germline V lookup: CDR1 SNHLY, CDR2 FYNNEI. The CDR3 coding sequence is TGTGCCAGCAGCGGGGACAGCCAAGAAGCTTTCTTT. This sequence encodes CASSGDSQEAFF.

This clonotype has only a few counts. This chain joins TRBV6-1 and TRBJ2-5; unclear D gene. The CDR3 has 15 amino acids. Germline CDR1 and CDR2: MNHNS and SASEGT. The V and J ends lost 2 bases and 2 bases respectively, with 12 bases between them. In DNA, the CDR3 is TGTGCCAGCAGTGAATCCTGGGTGGGGCAAGAGACCCAGTACTTC. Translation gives CASSESWVGQETQYF.

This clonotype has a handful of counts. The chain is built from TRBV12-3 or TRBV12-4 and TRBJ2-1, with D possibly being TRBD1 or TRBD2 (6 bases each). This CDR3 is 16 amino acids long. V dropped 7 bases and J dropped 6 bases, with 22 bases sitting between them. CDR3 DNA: TGTGCCAGCACTCTCTCAGACCCCCGGGGGCTCAATGAGCAGTTCTTC. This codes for CASTLSDPRGLNEQFF.

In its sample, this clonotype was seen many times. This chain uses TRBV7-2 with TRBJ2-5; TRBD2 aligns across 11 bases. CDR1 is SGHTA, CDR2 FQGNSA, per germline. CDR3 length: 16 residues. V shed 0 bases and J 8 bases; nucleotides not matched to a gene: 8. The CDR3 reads CASSLARTSGSETQYF. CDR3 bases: TGTGCCAGCAGCTTAGCGCGTACTAGCGGGAGTGAAACCCAGTACTTC.

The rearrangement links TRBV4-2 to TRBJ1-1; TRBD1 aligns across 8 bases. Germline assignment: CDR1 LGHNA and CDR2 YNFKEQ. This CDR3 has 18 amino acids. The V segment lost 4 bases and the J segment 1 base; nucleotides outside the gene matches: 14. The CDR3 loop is CASSRGGGRQGANTEAFF. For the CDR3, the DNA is TGTGCCAGCAGCCGAGGGGGAGGGCGGCAGGGGGCGAACACTGAAGCTTTCTTT.

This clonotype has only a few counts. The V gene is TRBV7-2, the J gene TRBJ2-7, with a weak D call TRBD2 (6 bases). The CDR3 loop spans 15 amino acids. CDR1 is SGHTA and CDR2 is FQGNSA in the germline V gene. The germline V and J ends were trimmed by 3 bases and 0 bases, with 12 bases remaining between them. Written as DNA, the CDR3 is TGTGCCAGCAGCTTCAAGGAGGGGAGCTCCTACGAGCAGTACTTC. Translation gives CASSFKEGSSYEQYF.

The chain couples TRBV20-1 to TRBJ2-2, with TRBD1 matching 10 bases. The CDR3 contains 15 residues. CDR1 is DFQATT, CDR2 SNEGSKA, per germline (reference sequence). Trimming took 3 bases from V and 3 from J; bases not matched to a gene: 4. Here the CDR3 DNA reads TGCAGTGCTAGCCCCGGGACAGGGGACACCGGGGAGCTGTTTTTT. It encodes CSASPGTGDTGELFF.

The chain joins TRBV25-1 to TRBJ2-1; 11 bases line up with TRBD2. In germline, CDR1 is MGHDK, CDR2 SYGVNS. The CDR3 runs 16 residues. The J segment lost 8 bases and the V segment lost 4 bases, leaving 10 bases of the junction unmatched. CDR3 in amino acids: CASSVSIAGGAHEQFF. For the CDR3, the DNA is TGTGCCAGCAGTGTCAGTATAGCGGGAGGGGCCCATGAGCAGTTCTTC.

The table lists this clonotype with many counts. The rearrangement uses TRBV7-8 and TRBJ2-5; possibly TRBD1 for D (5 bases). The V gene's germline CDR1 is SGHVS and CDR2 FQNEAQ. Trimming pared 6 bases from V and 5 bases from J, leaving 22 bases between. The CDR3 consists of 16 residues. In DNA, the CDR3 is TGTGCCAGCAGGCTATCTCGTGCAGGGCGAAGGGAGACCCAGTACTTC. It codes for CASRLSRAGRRETQYF.

The CDR3 spells CASSWTGLREKLFF. As DNA, the CDR3 is TGTGCCAGCTCCTGGACGGGGTTAAGGGAAAAACTGTTTTTT. The gene calls are TRBV25-1 and TRBJ1-4, with no clear D. Germline assignment: CDR1 MGHDK and CDR2 SYGVNS. The CDR3 contains 14 residues. Trimming removed 8 bases from V and 8 bases from J, with 18 bases in between. The full variable domain, rest sourced from reference TRBV25-1 and TRBJ1-4, is EADIYQTPRYLVIGTGKKITLECSQTMGHDKMYWYQQDPGMELHLIHYSYGVNSTEKGDLSSESTVSRIRTEHFPLTLESARPSHTSQYLCASSWTGLREKLFFGSGTQLSVL.

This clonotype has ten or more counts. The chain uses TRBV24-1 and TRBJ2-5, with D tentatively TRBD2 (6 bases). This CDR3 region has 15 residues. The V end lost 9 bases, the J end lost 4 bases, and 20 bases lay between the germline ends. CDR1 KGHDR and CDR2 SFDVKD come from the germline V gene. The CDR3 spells CATASREALGETQYF. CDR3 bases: TGTGCCACCGCCTCGAGGGAGGCCCTGGGAGAGACCCAGTACTTC.

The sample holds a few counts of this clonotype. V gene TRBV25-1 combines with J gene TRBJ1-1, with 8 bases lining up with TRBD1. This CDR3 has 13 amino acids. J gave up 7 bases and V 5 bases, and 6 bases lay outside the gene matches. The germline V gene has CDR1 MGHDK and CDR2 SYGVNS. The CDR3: CASSHRGGLEAFF. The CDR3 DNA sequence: TGTGCCAGCAGTCACAGGGGGGGGCTTGAAGCTTTCTTT. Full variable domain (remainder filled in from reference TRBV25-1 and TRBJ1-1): EADIYQTPRYLVIGTGKKITLECSQTMGHDKMYWYQQDPGMELHLIHYSYGVNSTEKGDLSSESTVSRIRTEHFPLTLESARPSHTSQYLCASSHRGGLEAFFGQGTRLTVV.

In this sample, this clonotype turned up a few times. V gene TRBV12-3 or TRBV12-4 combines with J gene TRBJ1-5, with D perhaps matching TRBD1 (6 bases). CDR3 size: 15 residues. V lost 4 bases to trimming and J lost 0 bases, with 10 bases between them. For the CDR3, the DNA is TGTGCCAGCAGTTGGGGGGGGGCTAGCAATCAGCCCCAGCATTTT. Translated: CASSWGGASNQPQHF.

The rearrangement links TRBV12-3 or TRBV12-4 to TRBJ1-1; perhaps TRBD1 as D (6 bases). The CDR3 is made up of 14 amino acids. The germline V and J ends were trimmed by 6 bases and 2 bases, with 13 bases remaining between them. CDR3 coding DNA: TGTGCCAGCAGGACCGGACAGACAAACACTGAAGCTTTCTTT. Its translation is CASRTGQTNTEAFF.

CDR3 amino acids: CAVSGTGYYEQYF. In DNA, the CDR3 is TGTGCCGTGTCCGGGACAGGCTACTACGAGCAGTACTTC. The chain employs TRBV10-3 and TRBJ2-7; the match to TRBD1 covers 8 bases. Germline lookup yields CDR1 ENHRY and CDR2 SYGVKD. This CDR3 is built from 13 residues. The V and J ends lost 11 bases and 3 bases, in that order; junction bases with no gene match: 9.

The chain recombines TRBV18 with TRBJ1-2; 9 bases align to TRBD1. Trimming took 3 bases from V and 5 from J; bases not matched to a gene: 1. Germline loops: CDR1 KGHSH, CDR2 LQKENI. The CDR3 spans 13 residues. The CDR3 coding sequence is TGTGCCAGCTCACCGGACAGGGGATATGGCTACACCTTC. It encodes CASSPDRGYGYTF.

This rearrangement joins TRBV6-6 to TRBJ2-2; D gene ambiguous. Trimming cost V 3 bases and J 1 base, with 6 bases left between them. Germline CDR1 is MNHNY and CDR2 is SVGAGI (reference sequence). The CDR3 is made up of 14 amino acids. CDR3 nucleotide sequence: TGTGCCAGCAGTTATTACGAGAACACCGGGGAGCTGTTTTTT. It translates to CASSYYENTGELFF.

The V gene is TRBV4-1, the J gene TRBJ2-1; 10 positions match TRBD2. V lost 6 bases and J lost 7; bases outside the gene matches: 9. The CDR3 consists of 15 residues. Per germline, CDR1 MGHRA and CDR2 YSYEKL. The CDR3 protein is CASREAGGPRNEQFF. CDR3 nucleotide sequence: TGCGCCAGCAGGGAAGCGGGAGGGCCTCGTAATGAGCAGTTCTTC.

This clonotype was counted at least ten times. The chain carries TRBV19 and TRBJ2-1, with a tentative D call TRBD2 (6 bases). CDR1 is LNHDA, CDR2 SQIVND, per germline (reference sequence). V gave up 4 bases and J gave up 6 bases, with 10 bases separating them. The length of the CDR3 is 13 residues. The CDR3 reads CASSTLRGNEQFF. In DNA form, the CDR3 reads TGTGCCAGTAGTACCCTGCGGGGCAATGAGCAGTTCTTC.

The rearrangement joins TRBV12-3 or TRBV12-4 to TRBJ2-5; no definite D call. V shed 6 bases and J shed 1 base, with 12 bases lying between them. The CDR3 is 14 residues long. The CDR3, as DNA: TGTGCCAGCAGCCTCATGATTAGCCAAGAGACCCAGTACTTC. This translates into CASSLMISQETQYF.

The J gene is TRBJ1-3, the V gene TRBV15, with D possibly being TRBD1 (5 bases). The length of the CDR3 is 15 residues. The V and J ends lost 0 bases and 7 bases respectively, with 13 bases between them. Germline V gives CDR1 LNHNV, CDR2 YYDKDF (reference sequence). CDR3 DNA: TGTGCCACCAGCAGAGATCGGGGGTTGCTGAACACCATATATTTT. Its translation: CATSRDRGLLNTIYF.